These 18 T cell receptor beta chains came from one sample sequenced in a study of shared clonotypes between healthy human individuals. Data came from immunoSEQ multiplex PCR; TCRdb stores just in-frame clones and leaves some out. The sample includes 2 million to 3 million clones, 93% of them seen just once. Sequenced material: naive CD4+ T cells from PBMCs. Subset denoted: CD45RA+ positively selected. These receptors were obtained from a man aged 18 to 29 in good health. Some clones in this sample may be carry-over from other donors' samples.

CDR3 DNA sequence: TGTGCCAGCAGTCCCCTTGGGACTAGCGGGAGTAAAGAGACCCAGTACTTC. Its protein product is CASSPLGTSGSKETQYF. This rearrangement joins TRBV28 to TRBJ2-5, with 14 nucleotides matching TRBD2. The germline V gene has CDR1 MDHEN and CDR2 SYDVKM. This CDR3 spans 17 amino acids. The J segment lost 3 bases and the V segment lost 5 bases, leaving 8 bases of the junction unmatched.

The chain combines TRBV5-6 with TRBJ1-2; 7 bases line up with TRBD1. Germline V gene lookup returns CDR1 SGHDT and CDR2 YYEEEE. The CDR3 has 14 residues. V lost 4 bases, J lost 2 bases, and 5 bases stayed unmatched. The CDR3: CASSRGGQNYGYTF. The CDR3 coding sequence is TGTGCCAGCAGCCGAGGGGGACAGAACTATGGCTACACCTTC.

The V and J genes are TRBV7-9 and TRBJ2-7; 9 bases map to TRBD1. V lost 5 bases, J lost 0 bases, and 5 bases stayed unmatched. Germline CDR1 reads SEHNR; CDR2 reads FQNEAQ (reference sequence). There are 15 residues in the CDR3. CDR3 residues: CASSPRQGGSYEQYF. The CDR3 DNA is TGTGCCAGCAGCCCACGACAGGGGGGCTCCTACGAGCAGTACTTC.

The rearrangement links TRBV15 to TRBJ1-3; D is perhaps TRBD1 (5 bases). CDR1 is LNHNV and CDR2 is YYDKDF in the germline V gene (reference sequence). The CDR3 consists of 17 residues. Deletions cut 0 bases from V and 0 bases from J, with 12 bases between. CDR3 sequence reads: CATSRDSGTDSGNTIYF. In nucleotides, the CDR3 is TGTGCCACCAGCAGAGATTCAGGGACCGACTCTGGAAACACCATATATTTT.

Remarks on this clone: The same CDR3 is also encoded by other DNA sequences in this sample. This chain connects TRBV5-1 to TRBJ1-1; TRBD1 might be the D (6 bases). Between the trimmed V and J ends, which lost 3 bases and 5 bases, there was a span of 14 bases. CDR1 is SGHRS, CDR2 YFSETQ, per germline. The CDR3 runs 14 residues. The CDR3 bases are TGCGCCAGCAGCTCCCAAGGGGGGGAGACTGAAGCTTTCTTT. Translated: CASSSQGGETEAFF.

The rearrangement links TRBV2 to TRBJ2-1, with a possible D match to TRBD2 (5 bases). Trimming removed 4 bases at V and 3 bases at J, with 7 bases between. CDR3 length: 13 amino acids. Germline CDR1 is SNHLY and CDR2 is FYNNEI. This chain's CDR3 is CASSGEIYNEQFF. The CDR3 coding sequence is TGTGCCAGCAGTGGGGAGATCTACAATGAGCAGTTCTTC.

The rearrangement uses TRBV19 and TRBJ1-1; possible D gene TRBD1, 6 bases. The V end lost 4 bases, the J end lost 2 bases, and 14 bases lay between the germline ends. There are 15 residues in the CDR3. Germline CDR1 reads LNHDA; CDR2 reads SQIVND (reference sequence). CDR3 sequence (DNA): TGTGCCAGTAGTAAACCGGACAGCTACAACACTGAAGCTTTCTTT. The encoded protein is CASSKPDSYNTEAFF.

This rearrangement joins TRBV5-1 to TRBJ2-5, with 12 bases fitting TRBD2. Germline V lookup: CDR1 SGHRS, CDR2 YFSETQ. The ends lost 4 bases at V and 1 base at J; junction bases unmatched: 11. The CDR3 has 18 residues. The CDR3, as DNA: TGCGCCAGCAGCCCCGGCACCGGACTAGCGGGATTCCAAGAGACCCAGTACTTC. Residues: CASSPGTGLAGFQETQYF.

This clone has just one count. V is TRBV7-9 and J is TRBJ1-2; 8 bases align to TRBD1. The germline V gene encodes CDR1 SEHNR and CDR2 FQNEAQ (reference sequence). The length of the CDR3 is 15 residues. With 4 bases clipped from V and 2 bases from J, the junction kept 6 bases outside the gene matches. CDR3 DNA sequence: TGTGCCAGCAGCTCCCTGACAGGGGTCAACTATGGCTACACCTTC. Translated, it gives CASSSLTGVNYGYTF.

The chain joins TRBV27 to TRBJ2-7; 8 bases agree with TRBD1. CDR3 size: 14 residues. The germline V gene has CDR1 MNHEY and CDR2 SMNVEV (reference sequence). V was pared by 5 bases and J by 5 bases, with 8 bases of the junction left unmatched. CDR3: CASSLGRGLHEQYF. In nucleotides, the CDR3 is TGTGCCAGCAGTCTCGGCAGGGGGCTCCACGAGCAGTACTTC.

CDR3 region: CASSPSNSYEQYF. Here the CDR3 DNA reads TGTGCCAGCTCACCTAGTAACTCCTACGAGCAGTACTTC. The gene calls are TRBV18 and TRBJ2-7; D is undetermined. Per germline, CDR1 KGHSH and CDR2 LQKENI. V gave up 3 bases and J gave up 0 bases, with 6 bases separating them. This CDR3 region has 13 residues.

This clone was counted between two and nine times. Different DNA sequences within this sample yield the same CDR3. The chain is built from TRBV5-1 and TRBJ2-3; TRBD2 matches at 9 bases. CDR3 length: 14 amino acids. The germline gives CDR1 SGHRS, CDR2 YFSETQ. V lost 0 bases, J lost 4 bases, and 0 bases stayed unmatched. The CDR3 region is CASSLVAGADTQYF. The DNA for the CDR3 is TGCGCCAGCAGCTTGGTAGCGGGAGCAGATACGCAGTATTTT.

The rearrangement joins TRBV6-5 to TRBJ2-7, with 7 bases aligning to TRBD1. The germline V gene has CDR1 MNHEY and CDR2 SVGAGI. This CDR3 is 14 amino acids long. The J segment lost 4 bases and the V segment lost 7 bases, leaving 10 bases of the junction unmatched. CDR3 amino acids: CASTKGTRGYEQYF. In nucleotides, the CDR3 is TGTGCCAGCACCAAAGGGACCAGGGGGTACGAGCAGTACTTC.

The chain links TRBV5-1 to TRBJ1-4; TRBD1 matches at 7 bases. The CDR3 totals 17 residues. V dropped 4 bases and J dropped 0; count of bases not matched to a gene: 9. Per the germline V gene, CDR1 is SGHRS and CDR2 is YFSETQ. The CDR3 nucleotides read TGCGCCAGCAGCCCAGCCCACGGGACAGCAACTAATGAAAAACTGTTTTTT. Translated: CASSPAHGTATNEKLFF.

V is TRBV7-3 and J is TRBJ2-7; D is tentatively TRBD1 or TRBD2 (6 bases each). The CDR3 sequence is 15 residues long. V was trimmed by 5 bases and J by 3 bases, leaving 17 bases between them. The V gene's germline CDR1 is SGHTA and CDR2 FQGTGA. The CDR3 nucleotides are TGTGCCAGCAGCCCGACGGGGGCACCACTCTACGAGCAGTACTTC. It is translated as CASSPTGAPLYEQYF.

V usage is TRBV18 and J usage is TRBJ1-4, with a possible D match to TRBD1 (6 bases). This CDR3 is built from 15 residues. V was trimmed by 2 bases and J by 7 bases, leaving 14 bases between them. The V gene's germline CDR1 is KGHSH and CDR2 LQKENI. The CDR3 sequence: CASSPYQGRGEKLFF. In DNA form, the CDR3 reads TGTGCCAGCTCACCATATCAGGGGCGGGGTGAAAAACTGTTTTTT.

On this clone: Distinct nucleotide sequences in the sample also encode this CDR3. CDR3 bases: TGCGCCAGCAGCTTGGGTGGGACAGGGGAAGAGACCCAGTACTTC. It codes for CASSLGGTGEETQYF. This chain links TRBV5-1 with TRBJ2-5; TRBD1 matches 10 bases. The V gene end was trimmed by 0 bases and the J gene end by 3 bases; junction bases not matched to a gene: 2. This CDR3 contains 15 residues. The germline CDR1 and CDR2 sequences are SGHRS and YFSETQ.

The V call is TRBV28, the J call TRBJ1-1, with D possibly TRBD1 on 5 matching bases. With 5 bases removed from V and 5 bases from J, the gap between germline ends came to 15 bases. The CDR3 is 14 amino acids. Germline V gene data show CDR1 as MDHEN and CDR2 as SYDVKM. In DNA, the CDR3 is TGTGCCAGCAGTCCCCAAGGAGGGGTTACTGAAGCTTTCTTT. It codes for CASSPQGGVTEAFF. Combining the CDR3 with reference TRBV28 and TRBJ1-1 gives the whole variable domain DVKVTQSSRYLVKRTGEKVFLECVQDMDHENMFWYRQDPGLGLRLIYFSYDVKMKEKGDIPEGYSVSREKKERFSLILESASTNQTSMYLCASSPQGGVTEAFFGQGTRLTVV.